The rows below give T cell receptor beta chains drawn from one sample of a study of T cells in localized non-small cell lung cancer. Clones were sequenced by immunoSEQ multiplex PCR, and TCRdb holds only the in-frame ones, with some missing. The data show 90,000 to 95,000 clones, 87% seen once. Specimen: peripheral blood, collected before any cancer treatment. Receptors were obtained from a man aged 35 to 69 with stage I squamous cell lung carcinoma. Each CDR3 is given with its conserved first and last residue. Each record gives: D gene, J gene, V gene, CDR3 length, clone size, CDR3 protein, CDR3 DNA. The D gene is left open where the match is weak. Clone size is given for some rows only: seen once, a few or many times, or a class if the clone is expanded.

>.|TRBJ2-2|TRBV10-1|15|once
CASSESAESTGELFF
TGCGCCAGCAGTGAGTCGGCAGAGAGCACCGGGGAGCTGTTTTTT
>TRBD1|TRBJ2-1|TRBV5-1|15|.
CASSLGQGTMDEQFF
TGCGCCAGCAGCTTGGGACAGGGCACAATGGATGAGCAGTTCTTC
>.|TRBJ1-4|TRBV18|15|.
CASSPLGPPTEKLFF
TGTGCCAGCTCACCACTGGGACCTCCGACCGAAAAACTGTTTTTT
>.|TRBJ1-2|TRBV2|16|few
CASSPSVRRFTYGYTF
TGTGCCAGCAGCCCGAGTGTCAGGAGATTTACCTATGGCTACACCTTC
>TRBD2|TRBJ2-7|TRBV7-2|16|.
CASSPRIAGGSYEQYF
TGTGCCAGCAGCCCCCGGATAGCGGGGGGATCCTACGAGCAGTACTTC
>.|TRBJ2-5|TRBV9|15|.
CASTDLEGRGETQYF
TGTGCCAGCACTGATCTGGAGGGGCGAGGAGAGACCCAGTACTTC
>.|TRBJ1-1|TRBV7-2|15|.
CASSLLLPGNTEAFF
TGTGCCAGCAGCTTACTCCTCCCCGGGAACACTGAAGCTTTCTTT
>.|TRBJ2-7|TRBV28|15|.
CASSLRDWSSYEQYF
TGTGCCAGCAGTCTCCGGGACTGGAGCTCCTACGAGCAGTACTTC
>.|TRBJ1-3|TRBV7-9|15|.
CASSVSAASGNTIYF
TGTGCCAGCAGCGTCAGCGCTGCCTCTGGAAACACCATATATTTT
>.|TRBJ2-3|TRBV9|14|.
CASSVESGWDTQYF
TGTGCCAGCAGCGTTGAGAGTGGATGGGATACGCAGTATTTT
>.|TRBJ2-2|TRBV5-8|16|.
CASTRSAGLDGGELFF
TGTGCCAGCACCCGATCGGCGGGGCTGGATGGCGGGGAGCTGTTTTTT
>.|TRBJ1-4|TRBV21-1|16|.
CASSLPVRGYWEKLFF
TGTGCCAGCAGCTTACCTGTCAGGGGGTATTGGGAAAAACTGTTTTTT
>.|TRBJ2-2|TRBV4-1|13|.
CASSRDYTGELFF
TGCGCCAGCAGCCGGGACTACACCGGGGAGCTGTTTTTT
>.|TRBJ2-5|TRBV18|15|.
CASSPPQPGKETQYF
TGTGCCAGCTCACCACCTCAACCGGGGAAAGAGACCCAGTACTTC
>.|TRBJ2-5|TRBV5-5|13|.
CASSFYPGETQYF
TGTGCCAGCAGCTTTTACCCCGGGGAGACCCAGTACTTC
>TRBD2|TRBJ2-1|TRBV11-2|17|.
CASSASTSGFSYNEQFF
TGTGCCAGCAGCGCAAGCACTAGCGGGTTCTCCTACAATGAGCAGTTCTTC
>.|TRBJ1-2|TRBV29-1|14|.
CSVDDKGGRYGYTF
TGCAGCGTTGATGATAAGGGGGGCCGCTATGGCTACACCTTC
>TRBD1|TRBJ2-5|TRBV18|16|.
CASSPLGQGVQETQYF
TGTGCCAGCTCACCACTTGGACAGGGAGTACAAGAGACCCAGTACTTC
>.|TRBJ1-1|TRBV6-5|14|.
CASSEDRRGTEAFF
TGTGCCAGCAGTGAAGATAGGAGGGGCACTGAAGCTTTCTTT
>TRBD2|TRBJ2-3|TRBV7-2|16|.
CASSFPSGARTDTQYF
TGTGCCAGCAGCTTTCCCAGCGGGGCGCGCACAGATACGCAGTATTTT
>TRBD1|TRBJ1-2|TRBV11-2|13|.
CASSPDRAYGYTF
TGTGCCAGCAGCCCTGACAGGGCCTATGGCTACACCTTC
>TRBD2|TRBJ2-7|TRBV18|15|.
CASSPPGLAVYEQYF
TGTGCCAGCTCACCACCGGGACTAGCGGTCTACGAGCAGTACTTC
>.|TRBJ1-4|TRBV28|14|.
CASSYTATNEKLFF
TGTGCCAGCAGTTATACGGCGACTAATGAAAAACTGTTTTTT
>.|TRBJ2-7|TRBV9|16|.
CASSERSGTMLSEQYF
TGTGCCAGCAGCGAACGATCCGGGACAATGCTCTCCGAGCAGTACTTC
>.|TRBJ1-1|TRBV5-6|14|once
CASTQYNMNTEAFF
TGTGCCAGCACCCAATATAACATGAACACTGAAGCTTTCTTT
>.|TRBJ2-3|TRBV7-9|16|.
CASSLGGGRATDTQYF
TGTGCCAGCAGCTTAGGGGGCGGGCGGGCAACAGATACGCAGTATTTT
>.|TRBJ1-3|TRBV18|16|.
CASSANRVESGNTIYF
TGTGCCAGCTCAGCGAACAGGGTAGAATCTGGAAACACCATATATTTT
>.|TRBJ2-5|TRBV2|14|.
CASLSGTVQETQYF
TGTGCCAGTCTATCAGGGACGGTTCAAGAGACCCAGTACTTC
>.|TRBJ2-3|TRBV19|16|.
CASSIMSASGTDTQYF
TGTGCCAGTAGTATTATGTCTGCTAGCGGCACAGATACGCAGTATTTT
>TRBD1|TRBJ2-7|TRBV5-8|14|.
CASSSTGGVGKEYF
TGTGCCAGCAGTTCGACAGGGGGTGTTGGGAAGGAGTACTTC
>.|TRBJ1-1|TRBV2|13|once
CASSVLWNTEAFF
TGTGCCAGCAGTGTGCTTTGGAACACTGAAGCTTTCTTT
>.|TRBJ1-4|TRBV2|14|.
CASSEWTVNEKLFF
TGTGCCAGCAGTGAATGGACAGTGAATGAAAAACTGTTTTTT
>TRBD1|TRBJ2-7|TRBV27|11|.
CANRGRYEQYF
TGTGCCAACAGGGGCAGGTACGAGCAGTACTTC
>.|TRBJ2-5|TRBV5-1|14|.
CASSPIGRKETQYF
TGCGCCAGCAGCCCCATCGGGAGAAAAGAGACCCAGTACTTC
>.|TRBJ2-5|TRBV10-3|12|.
CAISLLGETQYF
TGTGCCATCAGTCTACTGGGGGAGACCCAGTACTTC
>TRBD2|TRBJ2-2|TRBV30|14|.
CAWSGLAGTGELFF
TGTGCCTGGAGTGGACTAGCGGGGACCGGGGAGCTGTTTTTT
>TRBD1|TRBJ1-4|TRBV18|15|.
CASSLGQGRGEKLFF
TGTGCCAGCTCCCTTGGACAGGGACGGGGAGAAAAACTGTTTTTT
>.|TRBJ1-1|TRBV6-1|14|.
CASWALRRHTEAFF
TGTGCCAGTTGGGCTCTCCGAAGGCACACTGAAGCTTTCTTT
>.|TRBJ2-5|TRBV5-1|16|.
CASSPGRASGQETQYF
TGCGCCAGCAGCCCCGGACGGGCAAGCGGACAAGAGACCCAGTACTTC
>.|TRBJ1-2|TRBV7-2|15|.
CASSLGQGRSYGYTF
TGTGCCAGCAGCTTAGGTCAGGGTAGGAGCTATGGCTACACCTTC
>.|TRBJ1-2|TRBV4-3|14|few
CASSQADRWSPYTF
TGCGCCAGCAGCCAAGCCGACAGGTGGAGCCCCTACACCTTC
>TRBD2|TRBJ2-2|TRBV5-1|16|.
CASSGRVALNTGELFF
TGCGCCAGCAGCGGGAGGGTAGCCCTGAACACCGGGGAGCTGTTTTTT
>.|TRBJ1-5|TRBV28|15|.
CASSATGKGNQPQHF
TGTGCCAGCAGTGCCACGGGGAAAGGGAATCAGCCCCAGCATTTT
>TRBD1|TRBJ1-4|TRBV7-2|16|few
CASSPGQGRTNEKLFF
TGTGCCAGCAGCCCGGGACAGGGGAGAACTAATGAAAAACTGTTTTTT
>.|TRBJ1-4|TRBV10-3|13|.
CVTSGGSGEKLFF
TGTGTTACTTCGGGGGGAAGTGGTGAAAAACTGTTTTTT
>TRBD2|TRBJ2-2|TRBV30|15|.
CAWSKLAGITGELFF
TGTGCCTGGAGTAAACTAGCGGGAATTACCGGGGAGCTGTTTTTT
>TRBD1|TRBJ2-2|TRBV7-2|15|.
CASSETPTGAGELFF
TGTGCCAGCAGCGAAACCCCGACAGGGGCCGGGGAGCTGTTTTTT
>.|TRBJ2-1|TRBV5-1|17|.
CASSDWIGSTKVNEQFF
TGCGCCAGCAGCGACTGGATTGGGAGCACAAAGGTCAATGAGCAGTTCTTC
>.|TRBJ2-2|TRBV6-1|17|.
CASSVRWGSSNTGELFF
TGTGCCAGCAGTGTACGGTGGGGCAGCTCTAACACCGGGGAGCTGTTTTTT
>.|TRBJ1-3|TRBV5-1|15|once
CASSLGGTSGNTIYF
TGCGCCAGCAGCTTGGGGGGGACCTCTGGAAACACCATATATTTT
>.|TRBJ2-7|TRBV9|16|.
CASSVASTGSSYEQYF
TGTGCCAGCAGCGTAGCTAGCACGGGAAGCTCCTACGAGCAGTACTTC
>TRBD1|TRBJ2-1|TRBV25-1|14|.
CASSEGTGYNEQFF
TGTGCCAGCAGTGAAGGGACAGGCTACAATGAGCAGTTCTTC
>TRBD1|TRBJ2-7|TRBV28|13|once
CASSVNRGYEQYF
TGTGCCAGCAGTGTAAACAGGGGCTACGAGCAGTACTTC
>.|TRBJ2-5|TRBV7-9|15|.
CASSWFGGRGETQYF
TGTGCCAGCAGCTGGTTTGGGGGGCGGGGAGAGACCCAGTACTTC
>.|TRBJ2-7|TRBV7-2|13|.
CASSWVPSYEQYF
TGTGCCAGCAGCTGGGTTCCCTCGTACGAGCAGTACTTC
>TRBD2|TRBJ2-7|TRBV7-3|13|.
CASSLTSGGEQYF
TGTGCCAGCAGCTTGACTAGCGGGGGCGAGCAGTACTTC
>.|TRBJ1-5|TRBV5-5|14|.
CASRETLGRGPQHF
TGTGCCAGCAGGGAAACCCTGGGCCGGGGGCCCCAGCATTTT
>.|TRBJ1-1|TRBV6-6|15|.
CASSYPRQVRTEAFF
TGTGCCAGCAGTTACCCGAGACAGGTTAGGACTGAAGCTTTCTTT
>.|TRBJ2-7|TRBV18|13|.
CASSIIRDYEQYF
TGTGCCAGCTCAATAATCCGGGACTACGAGCAGTACTTC
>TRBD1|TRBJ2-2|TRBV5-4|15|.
CASSLGRTGAGELFF
TGTGCCAGCAGCTTGGGACGGACAGGCGCCGGGGAGCTGTTTTTT